These T cell receptor beta chains were read from a single sample in a study of T cells in Graves' hyperthyroidism and ophthalmopathy. A single record per CDR3 protein comes from TCRdb applying MiXCR to the multiplex PCR reads. The profile shows 600,000 to 750,000 distinct CDR3 sequences, 15% to 20% of them singletons. The material sequenced was blood. The receptors were sampled from a man aged 45-65 years with Graves' hyperthyroidism. Each CDR3 is given with its conserved first and last residue.

J: TRBJ2-3; V: TRBV20-1; length: 16; CDR3: CSARPPGQGFTDTQYF
J: TRBJ2-1; V: TRBV19; length: 18; CDR3: CASSISSLVYGSPVYQFF
J: TRBJ2-5; V: TRBV13; length: 14; CDR3: CASSLRTRQETQYF
J: TRBJ1-2; V: TRBV2; length: 20; CDR3: CASLAKYSQTGRSGGYGYTF
J: TRBJ2-5; V: TRBV3-1; length: 16; CDR3: CASSRTPGQGEETQYF
J: TRBJ1-2; V: TRBV6-2/TRBV6-3; length: 14; CDR3: CASNDVGGARGYTF
J: TRBJ1-1; V: TRBV20-1; length: 14; CDR3: CSASDRGRGTEAFF
J: TRBJ1-5; V: TRBV7-9; length: 19; CDR3: CASSFGTPGTEYSNQPQHF
J: TRBJ2-5; V: TRBV6-9; length: 17; CDR3: CASSYTGTSANQETQYF
J: TRBJ1-2; V: TRBV12-3/TRBV12-4; length: 13; CDR3: CASSLDNLYGYTF